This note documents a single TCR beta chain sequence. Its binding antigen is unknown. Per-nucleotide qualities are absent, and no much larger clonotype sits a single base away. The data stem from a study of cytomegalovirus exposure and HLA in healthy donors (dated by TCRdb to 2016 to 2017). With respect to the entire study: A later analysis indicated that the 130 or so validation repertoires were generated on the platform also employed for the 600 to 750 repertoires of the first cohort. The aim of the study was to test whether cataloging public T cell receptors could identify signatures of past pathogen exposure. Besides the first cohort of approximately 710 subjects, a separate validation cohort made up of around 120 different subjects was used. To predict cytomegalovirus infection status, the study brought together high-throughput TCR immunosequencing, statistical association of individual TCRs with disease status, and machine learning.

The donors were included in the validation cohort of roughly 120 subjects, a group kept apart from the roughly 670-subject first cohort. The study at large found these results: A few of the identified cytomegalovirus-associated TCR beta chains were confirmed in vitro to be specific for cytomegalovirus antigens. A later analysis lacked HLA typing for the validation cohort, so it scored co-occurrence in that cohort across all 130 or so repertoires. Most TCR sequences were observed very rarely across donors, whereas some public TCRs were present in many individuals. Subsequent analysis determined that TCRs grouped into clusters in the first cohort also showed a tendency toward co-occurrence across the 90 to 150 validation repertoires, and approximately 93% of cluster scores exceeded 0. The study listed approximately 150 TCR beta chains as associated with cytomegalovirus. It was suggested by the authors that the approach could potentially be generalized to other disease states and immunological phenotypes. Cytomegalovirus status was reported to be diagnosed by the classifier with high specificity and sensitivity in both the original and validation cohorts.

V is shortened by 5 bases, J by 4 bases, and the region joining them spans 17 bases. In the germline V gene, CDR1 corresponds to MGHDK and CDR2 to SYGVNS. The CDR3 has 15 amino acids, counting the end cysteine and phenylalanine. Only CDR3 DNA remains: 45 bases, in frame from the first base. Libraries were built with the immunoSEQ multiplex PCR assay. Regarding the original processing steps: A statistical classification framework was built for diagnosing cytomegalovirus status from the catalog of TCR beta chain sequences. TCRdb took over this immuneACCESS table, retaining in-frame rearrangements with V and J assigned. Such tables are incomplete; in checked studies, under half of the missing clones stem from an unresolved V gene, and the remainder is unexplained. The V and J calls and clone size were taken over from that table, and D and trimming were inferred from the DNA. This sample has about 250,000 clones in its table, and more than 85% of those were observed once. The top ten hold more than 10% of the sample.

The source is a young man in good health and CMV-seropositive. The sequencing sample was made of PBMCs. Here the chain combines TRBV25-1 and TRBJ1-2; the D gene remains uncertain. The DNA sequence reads TGTGCCAGCAGTACCCGAGTCCCGGCGGGCTATGGCTACACCTTC. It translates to CASSTRVPAGYGYTF.